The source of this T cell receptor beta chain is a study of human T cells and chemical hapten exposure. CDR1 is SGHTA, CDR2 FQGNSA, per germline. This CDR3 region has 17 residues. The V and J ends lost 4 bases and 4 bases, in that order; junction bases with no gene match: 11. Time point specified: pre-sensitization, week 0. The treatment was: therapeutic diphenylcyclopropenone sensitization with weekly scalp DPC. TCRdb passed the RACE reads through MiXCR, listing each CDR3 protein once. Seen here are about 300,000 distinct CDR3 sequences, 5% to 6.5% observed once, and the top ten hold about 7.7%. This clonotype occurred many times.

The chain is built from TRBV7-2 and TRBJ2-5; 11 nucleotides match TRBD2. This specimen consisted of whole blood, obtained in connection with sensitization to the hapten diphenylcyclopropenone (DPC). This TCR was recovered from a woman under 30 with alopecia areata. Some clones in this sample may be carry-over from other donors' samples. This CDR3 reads CASSWDSGTSGGETQYF. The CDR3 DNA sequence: TGTGCCAGCAGCTGGGACTCGGGGACTAGCGGAGGAGAGACCCAGTACTTC.